These 15 T cell receptor beta chains were all obtained from the same sample, sequenced in a study of cytomegalovirus exposure and HLA in healthy donors. The PCR ran on 60 Vbeta and 13 Jbeta primers. The protocol was immunoSEQ multiplex PCR, while the TCRdb copy is restricted to in-frame clones and leaves out a portion. The sample consists of around 170,000 clones, about 85% of them appearing once. The sample was PBMCs. Source of these receptors: a man aged 45-65 years in good health and CMV-seronegative.

The CDR3 protein is CASSTGQGYYEQYF. The CDR3 nucleotides read TGTGCCAGCAGTACGGGACAGGGGTATTACGAGCAGTACTTC. The chain employs TRBV7-2 and TRBJ2-7, with TRBD1 identical over 10 bases. The length of the CDR3 is 14 residues. Germline lookup yields CDR1 SGHTA and CDR2 FQGNSA. Trimming took 6 bases from V and 4 from J; bases not matched to a gene: 6. Looking up the rest from reference TRBV7-2 and TRBJ2-7 gives the full variable domain: GAGVSQSPSNKVTEKGKDVELRCDPISGHTALYWYRQSLGQGLEFLIYFQGNSAPDKSGLPSDRFSAERTGGSVSTLTIQRTQQEDSAVYLCASSTGQGYYEQYFGPGTRLTVT.

V gene TRBV13 combines with J gene TRBJ2-2; no definite D call. The germline V gene has CDR1 PRHDT and CDR2 FYEKMQ (reference sequence). Between the trimmed V and J ends, which lost 5 bases and 4 bases, there was a span of 11 bases. The CDR3 extends over 14 amino acids. CDR3 DNA sequence: TGTGCCAGCAGCCCTCTATTAAGCACCGGGGAGCTGTTTTTT. Translated: CASSPLLSTGELFF.

The V and J genes are TRBV10-1 and TRBJ1-4, with 7 bases matching TRBD1. This CDR3 has 13 amino acids. Germline trimming cut 6 bases from V and 6 bases from J; bases unmatched to any gene: 4. Germline CDR1 is WNHNN and CDR2 is SYGVQD (reference sequence). The CDR3 is CASRTQGDEKLFF. The CDR3 region has the DNA TGCGCCAGCAGGACGCAGGGGGATGAAAAACTGTTTTTT.

The rearrangement links TRBV28 to TRBJ1-1; D is perhaps TRBD1 (5 bases). Germline values: CDR1 MDHEN, CDR2 SYDVKM. The CDR3 contains 14 residues. V was trimmed by 5 bases and J by 6 bases, leaving 16 bases between them. CDR3 bases: TGTGCCAGCAGTCTCCAGGGTGTTGGCGCTGAAGCTTTCTTT. Amino acids: CASSLQGVGAEAFF.

This sequence joins TRBV2 and TRBJ2-5; 10 bases fit TRBD2. V shed 0 bases and J 5 bases; nucleotides not matched to a gene: 0. The CDR3 is 14 amino acids. Per germline, CDR1 SNHLY and CDR2 FYNNEI. Here the CDR3 reads CASSEAAGGETQYF. The CDR3 nucleotides are TGTGCCAGCAGTGAAGCAGCGGGAGGGGAGACCCAGTACTTC.

The chain is built from TRBV6-1 and TRBJ2-1; D call uncertain. Trimming took off 3 bases at V and 6 bases at J, with 6 bases between the two ends. Germline CDR1 MNHNS, CDR2 SASEGT. The CDR3 has 12 residues. DNA of the CDR3: TGTGCCAGCAGTGATCAGGTCAATGAGCAGTTCTTC. It specifies CASSDQVNEQFF.

The rearrangement links TRBV7-2 to TRBJ1-1; D is unclear. This CDR3 contains 12 residues. CDR1 is SGHTA, CDR2 FQGNSA, per germline. The V and J ends lost 5 bases and 7 bases respectively, with 11 bases between them. DNA for the CDR3: TGTGCCAGCAGCCCGGTCGTTAGTGAAGCTTTCTTT. This encodes CASSPVVSEAFF.

This clone appeared a single time. The genes are TRBV5-5 and TRBJ2-7; maybe TRBD1 (5 bases). Trimming pared 2 bases from V and 5 bases from J, leaving 14 bases between. The CDR3 is 14 residues long. Germline CDR1 SGHKS, CDR2 YYEKEE (reference sequence). The CDR3 loop is CASSFGQGFDEQYF. For the CDR3, the DNA is TGTGCCAGCAGCTTTGGGCAGGGATTCGACGAGCAGTACTTC.

This sequence joins TRBV6-1 and TRBJ2-7; 8 bases map to TRBD2. Germline V gene sequence: CDR1 MNHNS, CDR2 SASEGT. The CDR3 contains 16 residues. After removal of 2 bases from V and 4 bases from J, the junction contained 10 bases not matched to a gene. The CDR3 DNA reads as TGTGCCAGCAGTGAACCGGGGGGGACGGTTTCATACGAGCAGTACTTC. Translated, it gives CASSEPGGTVSYEQYF.

This sequence joins TRBV18 and TRBJ2-2, with D tentatively TRBD2 (6 bases). CDR1 and CDR2 from the germline V gene are KGHSH and LQKENI. V was clipped by 8 bases and J by 4 bases, with 14 bases between them. This CDR3 spans 14 amino acids. DNA for the CDR3: TGTGCCAGCCAAACGGGGGACGGCACCGGGGAGCTGTTTTTT. Its translation is CASQTGDGTGELFF.

The chain couples TRBV29-1 to TRBJ1-2, with D possibly being TRBD1 (6 bases). Trimming removed 4 bases from V and 0 bases from J, with 12 bases in between. Germline loops: CDR1 SQVTM, CDR2 ANQGSEA. The CDR3 sequence is 14 residues long. The CDR3 bases are TGCAGCGTTGGAAGACAGGCCTCTAACTATGGCTACACCTTC. Residues: CSVGRQASNYGYTF. Full variable domain (missing parts from reference TRBV29-1 and TRBJ1-2): SAVISQKPSRDICQRGTSLTIQCQVDSQVTMMFWYRQQPGQSLTLIATANQGSEATYESGFVIDKFPISRPNLTFSTLTVSNMSPEDSSIYLCSVGRQASNYGYTFGSGTRLTVV.

The chain employs TRBV5-1 and TRBJ2-5; 8 nucleotides agree with TRBD2. Germline-derived CDR1 and CDR2 are SGHRS and YFSETQ. The CDR3 is 14 amino acids. The V and J ends lost 3 bases and 9 bases, in that order; junction bases with no gene match: 10. CDR3 DNA: TGCGCCAGCAGCTACGGGGGGGAACCCACTGCCCAGTACTTC. Protein sequence: CASSYGGEPTAQYF.

The genes are TRBV5-6 and TRBJ2-3; tentative D call: TRBD2 (5 bases). The V and J ends lost 6 bases and 1 base respectively, with 6 bases between them. Germline CDR1 reads SGHDT; CDR2 reads YYEEEE. This CDR3 region has 12 residues. The CDR3 region has the DNA TGTGCCAGCACCGGGGGCACAGATACGCAGTATTTT. The encoded protein is CASTGGTDTQYF.

This chain links TRBV15 with TRBJ1-4; D is possibly TRBD1 (6 bases). Germline values: CDR1 LNHNV, CDR2 YYDKDF (reference sequence). Between the trimmed V and J ends, which lost 0 bases and 6 bases, there was a span of 17 bases. The CDR3 is 17 amino acids. The CDR3 sequence is CATSRDPPGAGYEKLFF. The CDR3 bases are TGTGCCACCAGCAGAGACCCCCCAGGGGCGGGTTATGAAAAACTGTTTTTT. The entire variable domain, with the rest obtained from reference TRBV15 and TRBJ1-4, is as follows: DAMVIQNPRYQVTQFGKPVTLSCSQTLNHNVMYWYQQKSSQAPKLLFHYYDKDFNNEADTPDNFQSRRPNTSFCFLDIRSPGLGDTAMYLCATSRDPPGAGYEKLFFGSGTQLSVL.

The gene calls are TRBV6-6 and TRBJ2-3; the match to TRBD1 covers 9 bases. The V gene end was trimmed by 4 bases and the J gene end by 7 bases; junction bases not matched to a gene: 3. CDR1 is MNHNY and CDR2 is SVGAGI in the germline V gene (reference sequence). The CDR3 runs to 13 residues. CDR3 DNA: TGTGCCAGCAGTTCCGGACAGGGGAATACGCAGTATTTT. This translates into CASSSGQGNTQYF.